Below, one TCR beta chain is given with its context. Its specificity is unknown. The record originates from a study of OX40 agonist ivuxolimab in advanced cancers. The wider study: Hepatocellular carcinoma, melanoma, renal cell or head and neck cancer affected the dose-escalation patients. Study-level findings and limits: On average, a greater number of expanded clones characterised CD8+ T cells relative to CD4+.

CDR1 is MDHEN and CDR2 is SYDVKM in the germline V gene. Between the trimmed V and J ends, which lost 6 bases and 5 bases, there was a span of 22 bases. The CDR3 totals 16 residues. Method: immunoSEQ multiplex PCR; TCRdb's copy keeps in-frame clones and lacks some. Here the sample spans 74,000 or so clones, approximately 86% being singletons. The V and J genes are TRBV28 and TRBJ2-5; D tentatively reads TRBD1 or TRBD2 (6 bases each). This clonotype originated in an adult with an advanced solid tumor such as melanoma, head and neck, liver or kidney cancer. This specimen was CD4+ or CD8+ T cells sorted from blood, taken in a trial of the OX40 agonist ivuxolimab. CDR3: CASSSTMGGKTETQYF. In nucleotides, the CDR3 is TGTGCCAGCAGCTCCACGATGGGGGGCAAGACGGAGACCCAGTACTTC.